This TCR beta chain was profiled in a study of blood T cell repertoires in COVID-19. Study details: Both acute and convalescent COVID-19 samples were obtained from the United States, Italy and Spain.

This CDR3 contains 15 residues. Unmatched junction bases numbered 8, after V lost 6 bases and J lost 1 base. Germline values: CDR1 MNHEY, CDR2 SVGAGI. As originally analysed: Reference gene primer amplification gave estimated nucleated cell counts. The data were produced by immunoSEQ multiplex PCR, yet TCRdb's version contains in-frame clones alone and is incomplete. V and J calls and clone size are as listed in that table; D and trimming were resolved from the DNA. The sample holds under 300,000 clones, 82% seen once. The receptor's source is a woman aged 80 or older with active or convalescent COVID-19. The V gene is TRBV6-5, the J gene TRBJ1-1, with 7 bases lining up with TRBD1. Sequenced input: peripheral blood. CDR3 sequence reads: CASSFDRARNTEAFF. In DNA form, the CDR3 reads TGTGCCAGCAGCTTCGACAGGGCGCGGAACACTGAAGCTTTCTTT.